The 10 T cell receptor beta chains reported below all come from one sample, sequenced in a study of T cells in Graves' hyperthyroidism and ophthalmopathy. Using RNA transcripts as the source, TCR beta CDR3 regions were amplified. Primed by the HTBI set, a first-round RT-PCR was run on the TCR CDR3. One entry per CDR3 protein results from TCRdb running MiXCR on the multiplex PCR reads. Of approximately 740,000 distinct CDR3 sequences detected, 14% appear once; the ten largest clones hold about a tenth. The source material was blood. The receptors were sampled from a woman under 30 with Graves' hyperthyroidism.

The chain carries TRBV20-1 and TRBJ2-3; 11 bases are shared with TRBD2. Germline-derived CDR1 and CDR2 are DFQATT and SNEGSKA (reference sequence). The CDR3 spans 20 residues. Germline trimming cut 2 bases from V and 8 bases from J; bases unmatched to any gene: 24. CDR3 nucleotide sequence: TGCAGTGCTAGACCGGGACAGGGCCAAAAAACTAGCGGGAGAATTTTTACGCAGTATTTT. This translates into CSARPGQGQKTSGRIFTQYF.

The chain couples TRBV6-1 to TRBJ2-3; the match to TRBD1 covers 7 bases. The V segment lost 4 bases and the J segment 5 bases; nucleotides outside the gene matches: 12. This CDR3 spans 16 amino acids. Germline CDR1 and CDR2: MNHNS and SASEGT. The CDR3 nucleotides are TGTGCCAGCAGTGGAGGACAGGCCGTTTATGGAGATACGCAGTATTTT. Translation gives CASSGGQAVYGDTQYF.

This clonotype was seen only once. The rearrangement uses TRBV19 and TRBJ2-1; 7 nucleotides align to TRBD2. Germline CDR1 LNHDA, CDR2 SQIVND (reference sequence). This CDR3 comprises 17 residues. Trimming at V came to 4 bases and at J to 8 bases, leaving 17 bases not matched to a gene. The CDR3 nucleotides read TGTGCCAGTAGTAGCAAAGAGCGGGACCACCGGTTCTATGAGCAGTTCTTC. As protein: CASSSKERDHRFYEQFF.

The chain recombines TRBV24-1 with TRBJ2-7; TRBD1 might be the D (6 bases). V was clipped by 2 bases and J by 7 bases, with 26 bases between them. In germline, CDR1 is KGHDR, CDR2 SFDVKD. The CDR3 contains 18 residues. The DNA for the CDR3 is TGTGCCACCAGTGATTACCGAATCGGGGACACTCCCCCCGGGGAGCAGTACTTC. Translating gives CATSDYRIGDTPPGEQYF.

This clonotype was counted between two and nine times. The rearrangement uses TRBV28 and TRBJ2-2; 9 bases match TRBD2. CDR1 is MDHEN and CDR2 is SYDVKM in the germline V gene. V shed 5 bases, J shed 3 bases, and the junction held 7 bases outside the gene matches. The CDR3 loop spans 16 amino acids. Here the CDR3 reads CASSPVAGVDTGELFF. The DNA for the CDR3 is TGTGCCAGCAGTCCCGTAGCGGGAGTGGACACCGGGGAGCTGTTTTTT.

This clonotype was observed at least ten times. The chain is built from TRBV12-3 or TRBV12-4 and TRBJ2-6; D remains ambiguous. The CDR3 consists of 15 residues. V gave up 5 bases and J gave up 2 bases, with 10 bases separating them. The CDR3 spells CASSPQITGANVLTF. In DNA, the CDR3 is TGTGCCAGCAGTCCACAGATAACTGGGGCCAACGTCCTGACTTTC.

This clonotype was detected ten times or more. This sequence joins TRBV18 and TRBJ2-5, with no clear D. CDR1 is KGHSH, CDR2 LQKENI, per germline. The CDR3 totals 13 residues. Trimming cost V 0 bases and J 4 bases, with 6 bases left between them. The CDR3 coding sequence is TGTGCCAGCTCACCACCGATTTCAGAGACCCAGTACTTC. Its protein product is CASSPPISETQYF.

This clonotype appeared many times. The V gene is TRBV6-1, the J gene TRBJ2-3, with TRBD1 as a possible D gene (5 bases). V was cut by 6 bases and J by 1 base, with 11 bases left in between. The CDR3 length is 14 residues. Looked up from germline, CDR1 is MNHNS and CDR2 is SASEGT. The CDR3 DNA sequence: TGTGCCAGCAGCCTGACAGTGGGCACAGATACGCAGTATTTT. Protein product: CASSLTVGTDTQYF.

This clonotype appeared a few times. V usage is TRBV7-6 and J usage is TRBJ1-2; no firm D call. Germline CDR1 reads SGHVS; CDR2 reads FNYEAQ. The CDR3 loop spans 14 amino acids. The V end was cut by 2 bases, the J end by 4 bases, with 11 bases between. CDR3 DNA: TGTGCCAGCAGCTTACAGGACTGGGGCTATGGCTACACCTTC. This codes for CASSLQDWGYGYTF.

This clonotype was detected many times. The chain carries TRBV2 and TRBJ2-3; D may be TRBD2 (5 bases). This CDR3 contains 13 residues. The germline V and J ends were trimmed by 8 bases and 9 bases, with 18 bases remaining between them. Germline loops: CDR1 SNHLY, CDR2 FYNNEI. CDR3 protein: CASGGLRAGTQYF. CDR3 nucleotide sequence: TGTGCCAGCGGTGGGTTGAGGGCCGGAACGCAGTATTTT.